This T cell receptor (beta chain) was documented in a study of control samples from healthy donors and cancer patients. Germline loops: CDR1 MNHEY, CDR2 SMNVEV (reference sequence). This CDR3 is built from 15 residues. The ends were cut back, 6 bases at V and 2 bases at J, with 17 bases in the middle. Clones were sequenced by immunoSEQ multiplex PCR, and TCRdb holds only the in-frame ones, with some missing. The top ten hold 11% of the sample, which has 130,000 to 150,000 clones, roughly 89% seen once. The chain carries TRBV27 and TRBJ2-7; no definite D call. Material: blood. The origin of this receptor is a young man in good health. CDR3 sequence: CASSSILIPPYEQYF. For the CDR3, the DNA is TGTGCCAGCAGCTCCATCCTTATCCCTCCCTACGAGCAGTACTTC.